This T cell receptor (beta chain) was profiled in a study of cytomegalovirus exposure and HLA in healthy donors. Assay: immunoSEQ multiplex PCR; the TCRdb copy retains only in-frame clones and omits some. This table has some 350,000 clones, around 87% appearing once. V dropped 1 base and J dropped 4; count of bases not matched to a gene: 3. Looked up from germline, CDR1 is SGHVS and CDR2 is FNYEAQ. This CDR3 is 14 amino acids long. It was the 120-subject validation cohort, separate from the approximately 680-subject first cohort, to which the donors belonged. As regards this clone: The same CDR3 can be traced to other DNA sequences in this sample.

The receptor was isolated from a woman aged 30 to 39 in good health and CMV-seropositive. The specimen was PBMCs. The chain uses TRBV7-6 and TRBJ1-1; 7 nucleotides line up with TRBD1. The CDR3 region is CASSLETGRTEAFF. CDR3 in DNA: TGTGCCAGCAGCTTAGAGACAGGGCGCACTGAAGCTTTCTTT.